This entry describes one T cell receptor (beta chain). Many counts were recorded for this clonotype. The antigen it recognizes is unknown. No base qualities exist here, and no much larger clone lies one base off it. The sequencer was an Illumina HiSeq 1500. The public reads were run again by TCRdb, first through fastp at Q25 and then through MiXCR, and only productive beta chains were kept. CDR3 protein sequences are deduplicated, and each keeps its most common genes and DNA. For this sample there are about 260,000 distinct CDR3 sequences; roughly 15% appear just once. About 8.7% of the sample is in the top ten clones. The data were obtained in a study of T cell repertoires in cytomegalovirus infection (dated by TCRdb to about 2019). Background for the entire study: The HLA type of each donor mattered for the analysis, because public TCR beta signatures pointed to carriage of CMV infection along with the matching HLA type.

Overall study results and their limits: In both this cohort and an independent cohort of a few hundred donors, the cumulative frequency of public TCR beta family members distinguished carriers of CMV infection plus the relevant HLA type. In the ex vivo response, HLA-C-restricted CMV-specific TCR beta clonotypes were dominant, and in two of eight donors the single most frequent clonotype came from this HLA-C-restricted group.

The CDR3 sequence holds 13 residues, the cysteine and phenylalanine included. The sequence is cut down to CDR3 DNA, 39 bases in frame from base 1. The V and J ends are trimmed by 5 bases and 5 bases, leaving 9 bases between them. Reading the germline V gene gives CDR1 SGHTA and CDR2 FQGNSA. The V gene is TRBV7-2 and the J gene is TRBJ2-2, with the D gene not confidently named. This TCR derives from a human donor in good health (CMV status not recorded). Some clones in this sample may be carry-over from other donors' samples. Sequencing was performed on PBMCs. The base sequence is TGTGCCAGCAGCAGTGTTGAGACCGGGGAGCTGTTTTTT. This gives the protein CASSSVETGELFF. When the CDR3 is completed using the reference TRBV7-2 and TRBJ2-2 genes on either side, the full variable domain is GAGVSQSPSNKVTEKGKDVELRCDPISGHTALYWYRQSLGQGLEFLIYFQGNSAPDKSGLPSDRFSAERTGGSVSTLTIQRTQQEDSAVYLCASSSVETGELFFGEGSRLTVL.